Listed below are T cell receptor beta chains from one sample, sequenced in a study of blood T cell repertoires in COVID-19. This table comes from immunoSEQ multiplex PCR, and its TCRdb copy is limited to in-frame clones, with some not included. Here the sample spans almost 250,000 clones, 80% to 90% being singletons. The sample taken for sequencing was PBMCs or T cells enriched from blood (not recorded which). These receptors all come from a woman aged 25 to 39 who had recovered from COVID-19. Both conserved end residues are part of each CDR3. The D gene is left open where the match is weak. Expanded clones get a size class; other rows say once, few or many, or leave the size out.

d_call: -; cdr3_length: 13; j_call: TRBJ2-1; v_call: TRBV27; clone_size: -; cdr3_nt: TGTGCCAGCAGTTCTCTAGATGTGGGTGAGCAGTTCTTC; cdr3_aa: CASSSLDVGEQFF
d_call: -; cdr3_length: 15; j_call: TRBJ1-1; v_call: TRBV7-9; clone_size: -; cdr3_nt: TGTGCCAGCAGCTTAGGGGGCAGGGTGGTCACTGAAGCTTTCTTT; cdr3_aa: CASSLGGRVVTEAFF
d_call: -; cdr3_length: 17; j_call: TRBJ1-4; v_call: TRBV28; clone_size: -; cdr3_nt: TGTGCCAGCAGTTTATTTTCAGGGGTCGTAACTAATGAAAAACTGTTTTTT; cdr3_aa: CASSLFSGVVTNEKLFF
d_call: TRBD1; cdr3_length: 16; j_call: TRBJ1-5; v_call: TRBV10-3; clone_size: -; cdr3_nt: TGTGCCATCAGTGAGTCGGGACAGGGGAGCAATCAGCCCCAGCATTTT; cdr3_aa: CAISESGQGSNQPQHF
d_call: -; cdr3_length: 12; j_call: TRBJ2-7; v_call: TRBV28; clone_size: -; cdr3_nt: TGTGCCAGCAGTCTAACCAACTACGAGCAGTACTTC; cdr3_aa: CASSLTNYEQYF
d_call: TRBD2; cdr3_length: 17; j_call: TRBJ2-2; v_call: TRBV14; clone_size: -; cdr3_nt: TGTGCCAGCAGCCGAGGACTAGCGGGAGTAAGCACCGGGGAGCTGTTTTTT; cdr3_aa: CASSRGLAGVSTGELFF
d_call: TRBD2; cdr3_length: 15; j_call: TRBJ2-5; v_call: TRBV5-1; clone_size: once; cdr3_nt: TGCGCCAGCAGCCCCGGACTAGCGGGACAAGAGACCCAGTACTTC; cdr3_aa: CASSPGLAGQETQYF
d_call: -; cdr3_length: 16; j_call: TRBJ1-1; v_call: TRBV5-1; clone_size: -; cdr3_nt: TGCGCCAGCAGCTTAAGGCAGGGGCTGTTTTCCACTGAAGCTTTCTTT; cdr3_aa: CASSLRQGLFSTEAFF
d_call: -; cdr3_length: 15; j_call: TRBJ1-4; v_call: TRBV28; clone_size: -; cdr3_nt: TGTGCCAGCAGTACAGGGAGGGGTCAGAGTGAAAAACTGTTTTTT; cdr3_aa: CASSTGRGQSEKLFF
d_call: TRBD1; cdr3_length: 16; j_call: TRBJ1-3; v_call: TRBV18; clone_size: -; cdr3_nt: TGTGCCAGCTCACCTCGGGGACAGGGGGCTGGAAACACCATATATTTT; cdr3_aa: CASSPRGQGAGNTIYF
d_call: -; cdr3_length: 15; j_call: TRBJ2-2; v_call: TRBV19; clone_size: -; cdr3_nt: TGTGCCAGTAGTATACAACAGTCGAACACCGGGGAGCTGTTTTTT; cdr3_aa: CASSIQQSNTGELFF
d_call: -; cdr3_length: 15; j_call: TRBJ1-2; v_call: TRBV28; clone_size: -; cdr3_nt: TGTGCCAGCACCCTCTTCCGACAGGTGAAGGGTGGCTACACCTTC; cdr3_aa: CASTLFRQVKGGYTF
d_call: TRBD1; cdr3_length: 15; j_call: TRBJ1-5; v_call: TRBV28; clone_size: -; cdr3_nt: TGTGCCAGCAGTTTGGGCAGGGGGGTGTATCAGCCCCAGCATTTT; cdr3_aa: CASSLGRGVYQPQHF
d_call: TRBD1; cdr3_length: 18; j_call: TRBJ1-1; v_call: TRBV4-2; clone_size: -; cdr3_nt: TGTGCCAGCAGCCAAACTGCTGGACAGGGAAGGATGAACACTGAAGCTTTCTTT; cdr3_aa: CASSQTAGQGRMNTEAFF
d_call: -; cdr3_length: 15; j_call: TRBJ1-5; v_call: TRBV3-1/TRBV3-2; clone_size: -; cdr3_nt: TGTGCCAGCAGCCGCCAACCAGGCTCAAATCAGCCCCAGCATTTT; cdr3_aa: CASSRQPGSNQPQHF
d_call: -; cdr3_length: 12; j_call: TRBJ1-6; v_call: TRBV29-1; clone_size: -; cdr3_nt: TGCAGCGTCGGTCGGGAGGGCTCACCCCTCCACTTT; cdr3_aa: CSVGREGSPLHF
d_call: TRBD1; cdr3_length: 16; j_call: TRBJ1-1; v_call: TRBV9; clone_size: -; cdr3_nt: TGTGCCAGCAGCGTCCTACAGGGGGCCCTAAACACTGAAGCTTTCTTT; cdr3_aa: CASSVLQGALNTEAFF
d_call: -; cdr3_length: 14; j_call: TRBJ1-1; v_call: TRBV7-2; clone_size: few; cdr3_nt: TGTGCCAGCAGCTTAGCGCCGGGGGAAACTGAAGCTTTCTTT; cdr3_aa: CASSLAPGETEAFF
d_call: TRBD1; cdr3_length: 12; j_call: TRBJ1-1; v_call: TRBV6-5; clone_size: -; cdr3_nt: TGTGCCAGCGGAAACAGGGGAACTGAAGCTTTCTTT; cdr3_aa: CASGNRGTEAFF
d_call: -; cdr3_length: 14; j_call: TRBJ2-7; v_call: TRBV28; clone_size: -; cdr3_nt: TGTGCCAGCACCCTGACAGGAGCCACCTACGAGCAGTACTTC; cdr3_aa: CASTLTGATYEQYF
d_call: -; cdr3_length: 15; j_call: TRBJ1-3; v_call: TRBV4-1; clone_size: once; cdr3_nt: TGCGCCAGCAGCCCGATACTGAGCTCTGGAAACACCATATATTTT; cdr3_aa: CASSPILSSGNTIYF
d_call: -; cdr3_length: 15; j_call: TRBJ1-5; v_call: TRBV7-3; clone_size: -; cdr3_nt: TGTGCCAGCAGCCCCCGGGGGGGAAGCAATCAGCCCCAGCATTTT; cdr3_aa: CASSPRGGSNQPQHF
d_call: -; cdr3_length: 13; j_call: TRBJ1-4; v_call: TRBV25-1; clone_size: -; cdr3_nt: TGTGCCAGCAGTGTTGCGGGGGTCGAAAAACTGTTTTTT; cdr3_aa: CASSVAGVEKLFF
d_call: TRBD1; cdr3_length: 12; j_call: TRBJ1-2; v_call: TRBV6-6; clone_size: once; cdr3_nt: TGTGCCAGCAAGGACAGGGTCAATGGCTACACCTTC; cdr3_aa: CASKDRVNGYTF
d_call: -; cdr3_length: 14; j_call: TRBJ1-1; v_call: TRBV15; clone_size: -; cdr3_nt: TGTGCCACCAGCCGAAGCGCCGTGAACACTGAAGCTTTCTTT; cdr3_aa: CATSRSAVNTEAFF
d_call: -; cdr3_length: 14; j_call: TRBJ1-1; v_call: TRBV28; clone_size: -; cdr3_nt: TGTGCCAGCAGTTTCCCCCAAAGCAACACTGAAGCTTTCTTT; cdr3_aa: CASSFPQSNTEAFF
d_call: -; cdr3_length: 14; j_call: TRBJ1-3; v_call: TRBV11-2; clone_size: -; cdr3_nt: TGTGCCAGCAGCCCCGGGGTGGGAGGAAACACCATATATTTT; cdr3_aa: CASSPGVGGNTIYF
d_call: TRBD1; cdr3_length: 13; j_call: TRBJ2-7; v_call: TRBV5-1; clone_size: -; cdr3_nt: TGCGCCAGCAGCTTGGACAGGGGGCAGGAGCAGTACTTC; cdr3_aa: CASSLDRGQEQYF
d_call: -; cdr3_length: 13; j_call: TRBJ1-2; v_call: TRBV5-4; clone_size: -; cdr3_nt: TGTGCCAGCAGCTTGGGACAGGAATATGGCTACACCTTC; cdr3_aa: CASSLGQEYGYTF
d_call: TRBD2; cdr3_length: 14; j_call: TRBJ2-7; v_call: TRBV6-5; clone_size: once; cdr3_nt: TGTGCCAGCACCTTCCTAGCGGCCCAGGAAGAGCAGTACTTC; cdr3_aa: CASTFLAAQEEQYF
d_call: -; cdr3_length: 16; j_call: TRBJ2-3; v_call: TRBV9; clone_size: -; cdr3_nt: TGTGCCAGCAGCGTTGGGTATGGGGGCCTGGGGGATACGCAGTATTTT; cdr3_aa: CASSVGYGGLGDTQYF
d_call: TRBD1; cdr3_length: 13; j_call: TRBJ1-6; v_call: TRBV11-2; clone_size: once; cdr3_nt: TGTGCCAGCAGCATACTATCGGACAGGGAACTCCACTTT; cdr3_aa: CASSILSDRELHF
d_call: -; cdr3_length: 14; j_call: TRBJ2-7; v_call: TRBV4-3; clone_size: once; cdr3_nt: TGCGCCAGCAGCCAAGTTGCGGCAGCCTACGAGCAGTACTTC; cdr3_aa: CASSQVAAAYEQYF
d_call: TRBD2; cdr3_length: 14; j_call: TRBJ2-7; v_call: TRBV6-4; clone_size: -; cdr3_nt: TGTGCCACCCCAGGGCGGGGGGCGATCTACGAGCAGTACTTC; cdr3_aa: CATPGRGAIYEQYF
d_call: TRBD2; cdr3_length: 15; j_call: TRBJ2-7; v_call: TRBV4-3; clone_size: -; cdr3_nt: TGCGCCAGCAGCCAAAGACTAGCGGCCTCCTACGAGCAGTACTTC; cdr3_aa: CASSQRLAASYEQYF
d_call: -; cdr3_length: 13; j_call: TRBJ1-2; v_call: TRBV7-2; clone_size: many; cdr3_nt: TGTGCCAGCAGCTTATTCAGGGGTTATGGCTACACCTTC; cdr3_aa: CASSLFRGYGYTF
d_call: TRBD1; cdr3_length: 14; j_call: TRBJ2-5; v_call: TRBV5-6; clone_size: -; cdr3_nt: TGTGCCAGCAGCCCTCCCGTCAGGGGGGAGACCCAGTACTTC; cdr3_aa: CASSPPVRGETQYF
d_call: TRBD1; cdr3_length: 14; j_call: TRBJ2-7; v_call: TRBV6-5; clone_size: -; cdr3_nt: TGTGCCAGCAGGACAGGGTTCGGGGCCTACGAGCAGTACTTC; cdr3_aa: CASRTGFGAYEQYF
d_call: -; cdr3_length: 13; j_call: TRBJ1-1; v_call: TRBV4-3; clone_size: once; cdr3_nt: TGCGCCAGCAGCCAAGGGTCCGGGGCTGAAGCTTTCTTT; cdr3_aa: CASSQGSGAEAFF
d_call: TRBD1; cdr3_length: 15; j_call: TRBJ1-2; v_call: TRBV9; clone_size: -; cdr3_nt: TGTGCCAGCAGCGTTTCGGACAGGGTAAACTATGGCTACACCTTC; cdr3_aa: CASSVSDRVNYGYTF
d_call: -; cdr3_length: 14; j_call: TRBJ1-2; v_call: TRBV7-8; clone_size: -; cdr3_nt: TGTGCCAGCAGCCTCCATGGGACACCTTATGGCTACACCTTC; cdr3_aa: CASSLHGTPYGYTF
d_call: -; cdr3_length: 15; j_call: TRBJ1-1; v_call: TRBV28; clone_size: -; cdr3_nt: TGTGCCAGCAGCCCCCTTGACAGGAAGGGCACTGAAGCTTTCTTT; cdr3_aa: CASSPLDRKGTEAFF
d_call: -; cdr3_length: 18; j_call: TRBJ2-5; v_call: TRBV9; clone_size: -; cdr3_nt: TGTGCCAGCAGCGTAGAGGGTGATAAGCGGTCGTACCAAGAGACCCAGTACTTC; cdr3_aa: CASSVEGDKRSYQETQYF
d_call: TRBD1; cdr3_length: 18; j_call: TRBJ1-1; v_call: TRBV28; clone_size: -; cdr3_nt: TGTGCCAGCAGTCCCTCACAGGGGATCCCCATCCCCCACACTGAAGCTTTCTTT; cdr3_aa: CASSPSQGIPIPHTEAFF
d_call: -; cdr3_length: 11; j_call: TRBJ2-5; v_call: TRBV30; clone_size: -; cdr3_nt: TGCGCAGGGGCGAGACAAGAGACCCAGTACTTC; cdr3_aa: CAGARQETQYF
d_call: -; cdr3_length: 18; j_call: TRBJ1-5; v_call: TRBV7-8; clone_size: -; cdr3_nt: TGTGCCAGCACTCCTCGGGGGGCCGGAGTAGATAGCAATCAGCCCCAGCATTTT; cdr3_aa: CASTPRGAGVDSNQPQHF
d_call: TRBD2; cdr3_length: 16; j_call: TRBJ2-3; v_call: TRBV19; clone_size: -; cdr3_nt: TGTGCCAGTAGTCCTGAGGGGGGACTAGCAGGAGATACGCAGTATTTT; cdr3_aa: CASSPEGGLAGDTQYF
d_call: TRBD2; cdr3_length: 15; j_call: TRBJ2-1; v_call: TRBV27; clone_size: -; cdr3_nt: TGTGCCAGCAGTTTACTTCTAGCGGGAGTACTTGAGCAGTTCTTC; cdr3_aa: CASSLLLAGVLEQFF
d_call: -; cdr3_length: 15; j_call: TRBJ1-4; v_call: TRBV7-2; clone_size: few; cdr3_nt: TGTGCCAGCAGCCAACGGACAGCAACTAATGAAAAACTGTTTTTT; cdr3_aa: CASSQRTATNEKLFF
d_call: -; cdr3_length: 15; j_call: TRBJ2-1; v_call: TRBV4-1; clone_size: once; cdr3_nt: TGCGCCAGCAGCAGTTCGGGAGCAACCTACAATGAGCAGTTCTTC; cdr3_aa: CASSSSGATYNEQFF
d_call: TRBD1; cdr3_length: 14; j_call: TRBJ1-5; v_call: TRBV10-3; clone_size: -; cdr3_nt: TGTGCCATCAGTGACCGACAGGGGAGTCAGCCCCAGCATTTT; cdr3_aa: CAISDRQGSQPQHF
d_call: TRBD1; cdr3_length: 15; j_call: TRBJ1-5; v_call: TRBV28; clone_size: -; cdr3_nt: TGTGCCAGCAGTCGTACAGGGGGCGCGTGGCAGCCCCAGCATTTT; cdr3_aa: CASSRTGGAWQPQHF
d_call: TRBD1; cdr3_length: 13; j_call: TRBJ1-1; v_call: TRBV7-6; clone_size: -; cdr3_nt: TGTGCCAGCAGCTCTCGACAGGGCACTGAAGCTTTCTTT; cdr3_aa: CASSSRQGTEAFF
d_call: TRBD2; cdr3_length: 16; j_call: TRBJ2-5; v_call: TRBV18; clone_size: -; cdr3_nt: TGTGCCAGCTCACCCCTCGGACTAGCGGGGCAAGAGACCCAGTACTTC; cdr3_aa: CASSPLGLAGQETQYF
d_call: -; cdr3_length: 13; j_call: TRBJ1-1; v_call: TRBV19; clone_size: -; cdr3_nt: TGTGCCAGTAGTATAGACCGGGACACTGAAGCTTTCTTT; cdr3_aa: CASSIDRDTEAFF